The source of this T cell receptor (beta chain) is a study of blood T cell repertoires in COVID-19. Turning to the study itself: Some COVID-19 samples were acute and others convalescent; all came from the United States, Italy and Spain.

The authors' processing: Researchers report that nucleated cell counts were estimated from reference gene primer amplification. The protocol was immunoSEQ multiplex PCR, while the TCRdb copy is restricted to in-frame clones and leaves out a portion. That table gives V, J and clone size, and the DNA gave D and trimming. The data show 350,000 or so clones, roughly 90% seen once. The V gene's germline CDR1 is MGHDK and CDR2 SYGVNS. The CDR3 totals 11 residues. The V and J ends lost 4 bases and 8 bases respectively, with 8 bases between them. The sequence was obtained from a woman aged 60-75 years with COVID-19, enrolled during active disease. The chain has TRBV25-1 and TRBJ2-5; D is undetermined. Source material: peripheral blood. CDR3 loop: CASSALTTQYF. Written as DNA, the CDR3 is TGTGCCAGCAGTGCCCTAACTACCCAGTACTTC.